What follows is one TCR beta chain and its context. As yet, its antigen is unknown. This record comes from a study of T-cell reconstitution after alpha-beta-depleted transplantation in children. The study's findings and limits: T-cell counts and diversity at one year post-transplant came mainly from newly produced T cells. Approximately two months post-transplant, alpha-beta T cells reportedly originated from several hundred expanded graft clones.

TCRbeta library construction was performed incorporating unique molecular identifiers. In TCRdb, the PCR reads were re-called with MiXCR into one record per CDR3 protein. The sample records just under 150,000 distinct CDR3 sequences, more than 8% being singletons. There are 19 residues in the CDR3. The germline gives CDR1 MDHEN, CDR2 SYDVKM. V dropped 4 bases and J dropped 6; count of bases not matched to a gene: 16. Source: PBMCs, mostly from graft donor cells, taken 180 days after TCRalphabeta/CD19-depleted stem cell transplant. The chain couples TRBV28 to TRBJ2-1; 12 bases match TRBD2. The sequence was obtained from a female patient aged 2-9 years who had a stem cell transplant for congenital amegakaryocytic thrombocytopenia, so the T cells may come from the graft donor. The CDR3 spells CASSSLSTSGGGPSNEQFF. The CDR3, as DNA: TGTGCCAGCAGTTCCTTATCGACTAGCGGGGGAGGTCCCAGCAATGAGCAGTTCTTC.